Listed below are T cell receptor beta chains from one sample, sequenced in a study of OX40 agonist ivuxolimab in advanced cancers. Clones were read by immunoSEQ multiplex PCR, and TCRdb kept only the in-frame ones, dropping some. The sample has roughly 67,000 clones; approximately 86% are singletons. The sequenced sample was CD4+ or CD8+ T cells sorted from blood, obtained in a trial of the OX40 agonist ivuxolimab. These receptors were taken from an adult with an advanced solid tumor such as melanoma, head and neck, liver or kidney cancer. Both conserved end residues are part of each CDR3. A D gene is named only where the DNA matches it firmly. Rows give clone size only sometimes, using once, few, many, or a class for an expanded clone.

CDR3 DNA,CDR3 protein,J gene,D gene,CDR3 length,clone size,V gene
TGCGCCCCATCGACCATTAGCGACATTCAGTACTTC,CAPSTISDIQYF,TRBJ2-4,.,12,.,TRBV29-1
TGCGCCAGCAGCTTGGGGGGGAGGGCCTTAGGGTCCTACGAGCAGTACTTC,CASSLGGRALGSYEQYF,TRBJ2-7,TRBD2,17,.,TRBV5-1
TGTGCCAGCAGTCCGCTAGCGGGAAGCATGAATGAGCAGTTCTTC,CASSPLAGSMNEQFF,TRBJ2-1,TRBD2,15,.,TRBV11-3
TGTGCCAGCAAGGAGACAGACGCAACTAATGAAAAACTGTTTTTT,CASKETDATNEKLFF,TRBJ1-4,.,15,once,TRBV2
TGTGCCAGCGCCAGGACTAGCGGAATTCAAGAGACCCAGTACTTC,CASARTSGIQETQYF,TRBJ2-5,TRBD2,15,.,TRBV2
TGTGCCAGCAGTTTAGCCTCCCCGGCAACCTACGAGCAGTACTTC,CASSLASPATYEQYF,TRBJ2-7,.,15,few,TRBV28
TGCGCCAGCAGCCAAGAAATGGCGGGGGGTGTTAGCACAGATACGCAGTATTTT,CASSQEMAGGVSTDTQYF,TRBJ2-3,TRBD2,18,.,TRBV4-1
TGCGCCAGCAGTGGTGGGGGAAACCAAGAGACCCAGTACTTC,CASSGGGNQETQYF,TRBJ2-5,.,14,.,TRBV10-1
TGTGCCAGCAGCTTGGAGACAGGGAGTCCCTACAATGAGCAGTTCTTC,CASSLETGSPYNEQFF,TRBJ2-1,TRBD1,16,.,TRBV5-6
TGTGCCAGCAGTTTAGTAGGGATGTGGGAAAAACTGTTTTTT,CASSLVGMWEKLFF,TRBJ1-4,.,14,.,TRBV28
TGCAGCGGGGGGTCCGGAAACACCATATATTTT,CSGGSGNTIYF,TRBJ1-3,.,11,.,TRBV29-1
TGTGCCAGCAGAAACAGGGGGACCGGGGAGCTGTTTTTT,CASRNRGTGELFF,TRBJ2-2,TRBD1,13,.,TRBV5-8
TGTGCCAGCAGTTTCCTTCAGGGCTCCTACGAGCAGTACTTC,CASSFLQGSYEQYF,TRBJ2-7,.,14,.,TRBV28
TGTGCCAGCAGTGAATTTGGGGGCACTAATGAAAAACTGTTTTTT,CASSEFGGTNEKLFF,TRBJ1-4,.,15,.,TRBV2
TGCGCCAGCAGCTTTGGGGACAGGGCGGGTGAAAAACTGTTTTTT,CASSFGDRAGEKLFF,TRBJ1-4,TRBD1,15,.,TRBV5-1
TGTGCCAGTGCACAGGGGGGAGGAAACAATTCACCCCTCCACTTT,CASAQGGGNNSPLHF,TRBJ1-6,TRBD1,15,.,TRBV5-4
TGTGCCAGCAGTTACACCTCGACAGGGGGCGAGTGGGGCTACACCTTC,CASSYTSTGGEWGYTF,TRBJ1-2,TRBD1,16,few,TRBV6-5
TGCGCCAGCAGCCAATCCTCTAGCGGGGGATCACAAGGGGGGCAGTATTTT,CASSQSSSGGSQGGQYF,TRBJ2-3,TRBD2,17,once,TRBV4-3